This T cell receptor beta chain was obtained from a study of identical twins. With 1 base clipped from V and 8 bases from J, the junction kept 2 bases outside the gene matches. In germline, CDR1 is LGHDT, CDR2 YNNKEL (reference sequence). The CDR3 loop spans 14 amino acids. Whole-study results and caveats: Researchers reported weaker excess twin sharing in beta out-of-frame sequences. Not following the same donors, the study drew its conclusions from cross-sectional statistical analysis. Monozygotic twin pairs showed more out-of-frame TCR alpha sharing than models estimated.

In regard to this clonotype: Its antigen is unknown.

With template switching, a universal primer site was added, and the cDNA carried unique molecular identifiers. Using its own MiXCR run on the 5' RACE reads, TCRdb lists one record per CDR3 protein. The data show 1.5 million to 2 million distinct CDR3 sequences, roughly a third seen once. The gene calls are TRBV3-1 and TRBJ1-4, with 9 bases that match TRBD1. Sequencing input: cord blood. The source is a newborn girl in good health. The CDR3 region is CASSQGTGEEKLFF. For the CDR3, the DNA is TGTGCCAGCAGCCAAGGGACAGGGGAAGAAAAACTGTTTTTT.